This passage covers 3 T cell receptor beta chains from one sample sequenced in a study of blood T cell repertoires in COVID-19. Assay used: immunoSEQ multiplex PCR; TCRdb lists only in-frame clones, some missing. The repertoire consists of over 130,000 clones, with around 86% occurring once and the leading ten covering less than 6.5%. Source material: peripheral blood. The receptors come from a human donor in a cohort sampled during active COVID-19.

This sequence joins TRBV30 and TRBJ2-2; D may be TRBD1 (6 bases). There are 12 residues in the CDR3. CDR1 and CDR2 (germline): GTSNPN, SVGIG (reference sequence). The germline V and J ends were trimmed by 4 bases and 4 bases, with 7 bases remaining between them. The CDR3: CAWTQGTGELFF. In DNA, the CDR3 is TGTGCCTGGACACAGGGCACCGGGGAGCTGTTTTTT. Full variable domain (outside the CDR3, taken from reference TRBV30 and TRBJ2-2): SQTIHQWPATLVQPVGSPLSLECTVEGTSNPNLYWYRQAAGRGLQLLFYSVGIGQISSEVPQNLSASRPQDRQFILSSKKLLLSDSGFYLCAWTQGTGELFFGEGSRLTVL.

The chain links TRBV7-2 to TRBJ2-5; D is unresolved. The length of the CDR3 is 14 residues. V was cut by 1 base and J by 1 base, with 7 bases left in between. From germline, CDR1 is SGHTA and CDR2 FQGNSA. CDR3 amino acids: CASSLGQVQETQYF. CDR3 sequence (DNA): TGTGCCAGCAGCTTAGGCCAGGTCCAAGAGACCCAGTACTTC.

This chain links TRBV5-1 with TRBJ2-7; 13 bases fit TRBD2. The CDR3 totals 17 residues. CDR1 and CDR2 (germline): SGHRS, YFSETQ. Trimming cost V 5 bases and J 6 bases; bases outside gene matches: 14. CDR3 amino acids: CASSPPGLAGSRGEQYF. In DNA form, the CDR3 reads TGCGCCAGCAGTCCGCCGGGACTAGCGGGGTCCCGGGGCGAGCAGTACTTC.